Following are 26 T cell receptor beta chains from one sample sequenced in a study of blood T cell repertoires in COVID-19. Here immunoSEQ multiplex PCR was the method, and the copy in TCRdb shows in-frame clones only, minus some. This table holds 150,000 to 200,000 clones, roughly 85% found once. The specimen was peripheral blood. All receptors come from a woman aged 70-85 years with acute or convalescent COVID-19.

As for this clone: The same CDR3 arises from other DNA sequences in this sample as well. The V gene is TRBV5-5, the J gene TRBJ2-1; 11 nucleotides align to TRBD1. V lost 2 bases to trimming and J lost 3 bases; unmatched junction nucleotides: 1. The CDR3 has 15 amino acids. The V gene's germline CDR1 is SGHKS and CDR2 YYEKEE (reference sequence). DNA for the CDR3: TGTGCCAGCAGCTTCGGGACAGGGGGCTACAATGAGCAGTTCTTC. This sequence encodes CASSFGTGGYNEQFF.

This clone showed up many times. The chain links TRBV5-4 to TRBJ2-1, with D tentatively TRBD2 (5 bases). V was pared by 1 base and J by 8 bases, with 13 bases between. Germline V CDR1 and CDR2: SGHNT, YYREEE (reference sequence). The CDR3 loop spans 14 amino acids. CDR3 nucleotide sequence: TGTGCCAGCAGCTTGCCGGGATCCCCCTATGAGCAGTTCTTC. This encodes CASSLPGSPYEQFF.

The genes are TRBV5-1 and TRBJ2-5, with 7 bases identical to TRBD1. The V gene end was trimmed by 9 bases and the J gene end by 5 bases; junction bases not matched to a gene: 13. The CDR3 covers 14 residues. CDR1 and CDR2 (germline): SGHRS, YFSETQ. The CDR3 region is CATRLEAGGETQYF. DNA for the CDR3: TGCGCCACCCGACTCGAAGCAGGGGGTGAGACCCAGTACTTC.

The chain carries TRBV5-1 and TRBJ2-5, with 7 bases lining up with TRBD1. The CDR3 sequence is 17 residues long. Germline CDR1 reads SGHRS; CDR2 reads YFSETQ. The V and J ends lost 0 bases and 1 base, in that order; junction bases with no gene match: 9. The CDR3 region has the DNA TGCGCCAGCAGCTTGGGGGCAAACAGGGGAGCCCAAGAGACCCAGTACTTC. Translated: CASSLGANRGAQETQYF.

This clone was seen a single time. The rearrangement uses TRBV19 and TRBJ1-6; D may be TRBD1 (5 bases). Germline V lookup: CDR1 LNHDA, CDR2 SQIVND (reference sequence). The V gene lost 6 bases and the J gene lost 8 bases, with 14 bases spanning the gap. CDR3 size: 14 residues. In DNA, the CDR3 is TGTGCCAGTAGGTCAGGGTTTGAAGATTCACCCCTCCACTTT. It specifies CASRSGFEDSPLHF.

This chain connects TRBV6-5 to TRBJ2-5; D is possibly TRBD2 (5 bases). V was clipped by 10 bases and J by 2 bases, with 17 bases between them. Germline V gene sequence: CDR1 MNHEY, CDR2 SVGAGI. The CDR3 covers 14 residues. DNA for the CDR3: TGTGCCACCTCCCGGGGTAGTATGCAAGAGACCCAGTACTTC. Translated: CATSRGSMQETQYF.

The rearrangement joins TRBV3-1 (or the pseudogene TRBV3-2) to TRBJ1-4; 8 nucleotides agree with TRBD1. V shed 2 bases, J shed 8 bases, and the junction held 7 bases outside the gene matches. Per the germline V gene, CDR1 is LGHDT and CDR2 is YNNKEL (reference sequence). The CDR3 sequence is 15 residues long. CDR3 bases: TGTGCCAGCAGCCAAATGGGGACAGGAGAAGAAAAACTGTTTTTT. Amino acids: CASSQMGTGEEKLFF.

This chain links TRBV27 with TRBJ2-5, with TRBD2 identical over 7 bases. Per the germline V gene, CDR1 is MNHEY and CDR2 is SMNVEV (reference sequence). The CDR3 length is 14 residues. V lost 3 bases to trimming and J lost 0 bases; unmatched junction nucleotides: 1. The CDR3 DNA reads as TGTGCCAGCAGTTTTGCGGGGGACCAAGAGACCCAGTACTTC. Protein sequence: CASSFAGDQETQYF.

The chain joins TRBV5-1 to TRBJ1-2, with 7 positions matching TRBD1. The CDR3 runs to 15 residues. Germline loops: CDR1 SGHRS, CDR2 YFSETQ. V lost 0 bases and J lost 0; bases outside the gene matches: 2. CDR3 in DNA: TGCGCCAGCAGCTTGGACAGGGGAACTAACTATGGCTACACCTTC. Amino acid sequence: CASSLDRGTNYGYTF.

Regarding this clone: In this CDR3 the conserved last residue, phenylalanine or tryptophan, is missing, so a read error is likely. Because the CDR3's place on the DNA is in doubt, the DNA is left out and the CDR3 is given as listed by TCRdb. This chain joins TRBV5-1 and TRBJ2-2; the table's D call of TRBD2 was not tested on the DNA. Germline V gives CDR1 SGHRS, CDR2 YFSETQ. 15 amino acids form the CDR3, both terminal residues included. CDR3 residues: CAITETSRTPGSCFL.

The chain uses TRBV9 and TRBJ1-3; TRBD1 agrees at 9 bases. In germline, CDR1 is SGDLS, CDR2 YYNGEE. V lost 3 bases to trimming and J lost 7 bases; unmatched junction nucleotides: 14. This CDR3 spans 17 amino acids. In DNA form, the CDR3 reads TGTGCCAGCAGCGAGGGACAGGGTTTCGGTGTCAGGAACACCATATATTTT. Translating gives CASSEGQGFGVRNTIYF.

Only one count was recorded for this clone. The chain recombines TRBV10-1 with TRBJ2-1; D might be TRBD1 (6 bases). The V gene lost 2 bases and the J gene lost 6 bases, with 11 bases spanning the gap. Germline CDR1 reads WNHNN; CDR2 reads SYGVQD (reference sequence). The length of the CDR3 is 14 residues. CDR3: CASSETGSLNEQFF. In DNA form, the CDR3 reads TGCGCCAGCAGTGAGACAGGGAGCCTCAATGAGCAGTTCTTC.

CDR3: CASSKSSLGAGSYEQYF. Written as DNA, the CDR3 is TGTGCCAGCAGCAAATCCAGTCTAGGGGCCGGCTCCTACGAGCAGTACTTC. The J gene is TRBJ2-7, the V gene TRBV21-1; no check of the table's D call, TRBD1, against the DNA was made. TRBV21-1 is a listed pseudogene. This CDR3 is 17 amino acids long.

The rearrangement uses TRBV10-1 and TRBJ2-1; tentatively, D is TRBD1 (6 bases). V was clipped by 8 bases and J by 2 bases, with 22 bases between them. The CDR3 spans 17 residues. Germline CDR1 reads WNHNN; CDR2 reads SYGVQD (reference sequence). The CDR3 reads CASSSWSDRSPYNEQFF. The CDR3 nucleotides are TGCGCCAGCTCCTCCTGGTCAGACAGGAGTCCCTACAATGAGCAGTTCTTC.

This sequence joins TRBV7-2 and TRBJ2-7, with TRBD2 as a possible D gene (5 bases). Germline CDR1 is SGHTA and CDR2 is FQGNSA. The CDR3 loop spans 15 amino acids. V lost 0 bases and J 0 bases, leaving 9 bases between the germline ends. The CDR3 here is CASSLAGGFSYEQYF. For the CDR3, the DNA is TGTGCCAGCAGCTTAGCGGGCGGGTTCTCCTACGAGCAGTACTTC.

The chain recombines TRBV5-5 with TRBJ1-6; 10 bases match TRBD1. Germline loops: CDR1 SGHKS, CDR2 YYEKEE (reference sequence). This CDR3 is built from 15 residues. V was clipped by 4 bases and J by 8 bases; unmatched bases: 6. DNA for the CDR3: TGTGCCAGCAGCGGGGGACAGGGGAGTTATTCACCCCTCCACTTT. It translates to CASSGGQGSYSPLHF. The variable domain in full, with the rest retrieved from reference TRBV5-5 and TRBJ1-6, is DAGVTQSPTHLIKTRGQQVTLRCSPISGHKSVSWYQQVLGQGPQFIFQYYEKEERGRGNFPDRFSARQFPNYSSELNVNALLLGDSALYLCASSGGQGSYSPLHFGNGTRLTVT.

This chain links TRBV5-1 with TRBJ2-2; D is ambiguous. The CDR3 loop spans 14 amino acids. Germline V gives CDR1 SGHRS, CDR2 YFSETQ. Trimming took 6 bases from V and 0 from J, leaving 9 bases between them. CDR3 region: CASNPLANTGELFF. CDR3 nucleotides: TGCGCCAGCAACCCACTCGCGAACACCGGGGAGCTGTTTTTT.

The chain carries TRBV29-1 and TRBJ2-1, with 7 bases that match TRBD1. The CDR3 runs 14 residues. V gave up 4 bases and J gave up 5 bases; unmatched junction bases: 8. Germline V CDR1 and CDR2: SQVTM, ANQGSEA. The CDR3 protein is CSVGRDGTDNEQFF. The DNA for the CDR3 is TGCAGCGTTGGGAGAGATGGGACAGACAATGAGCAGTTCTTC.

This clone was counted between two and nine times. This rearrangement joins TRBV7-9 to TRBJ2-1; 9 bases agree with TRBD1. The CDR3 runs to 14 residues. J lost 9 bases, V lost 11 bases, and 14 bases had no gene match. Germline CDR1 is SEHNR and CDR2 is FQNEAQ (reference sequence). The CDR3, as DNA: TGTGCCCGCCTATCGGGACAGGGACACATTGAGCAGTTCTTC. Its translation: CARLSGQGHIEQFF.

J is TRBJ1-1 and V is TRBV5-1; TRBD1 is a possible D gene (5 bases). The germline V gene has CDR1 SGHRS and CDR2 YFSETQ. V shed 4 bases and J shed 0 bases, with 7 bases lying between them. CDR3 size: 13 residues. Here the CDR3 DNA reads TGCGCCAGCAGCCGACAGATGAACACTGAAGCTTTCTTT. Protein: CASSRQMNTEAFF.

This chain uses TRBV19 with TRBJ2-7; D is possibly TRBD2 (7 bases). Germline V gene sequence: CDR1 LNHDA, CDR2 SQIVND (reference sequence). The CDR3 covers 14 residues. Trimming took 3 bases from V and 3 from J, leaving 12 bases between them. The CDR3, as DNA: TGTGCCAGTAGTATTCAGCGGGACAACTACGAGCAGTACTTC. It yields the protein CASSIQRDNYEQYF.

This rearrangement joins TRBV10-3 to TRBJ1-5, with D unresolved. From germline, CDR1 is ENHRY and CDR2 SYGVKD. The CDR3 covers 13 residues. Between the trimmed V and J ends, which lost 4 bases and 0 bases, there was a span of 4 bases. The CDR3 here is CAISVDSNQPQHF. The CDR3, as DNA: TGTGCCATCAGTGTAGATAGCAATCAGCCCCAGCATTTT.

This chain links TRBV19 with TRBJ2-2; 9 bases are shared with TRBD1. The V segment lost 5 bases and the J segment 1 base; nucleotides outside the gene matches: 5. Germline V lookup: CDR1 LNHDA, CDR2 SQIVND (reference sequence). This CDR3 has 16 amino acids. CDR3 coding DNA: TGTGCCAGTAGTCCATGGACAGGGGTGAACACCGGGGAGCTGTTTTTT. Translating it yields CASSPWTGVNTGELFF.

The rearrangement joins TRBV19 to TRBJ2-1; D is possibly TRBD2 (5 bases). The germline CDR1 and CDR2 sequences are LNHDA and SQIVND (reference sequence). The CDR3 is made up of 15 amino acids. V lost 4 bases to trimming and J lost 7 bases, with 17 bases between them. Here the CDR3 DNA reads TGTGCCAGTAGTACCTCTGCGGGCCGGCCAAATGAGCAGTTCTTC. This translates into CASSTSAGRPNEQFF.

The rearrangement uses TRBV7-3 and TRBJ2-2; 7 bases map to TRBD1. The CDR3 is 17 residues long. CDR1 SGHTA and CDR2 FQGTGA come from the germline V gene. The V gene end was trimmed by 5 bases and the J gene end by 0 bases; junction bases not matched to a gene: 9. The CDR3 bases are TGTGCCAGCAGCCCGAACAGACAGGGCGCGAACACCGGGGAGCTGTTTTTT. Amino acids: CASSPNRQGANTGELFF.

The V gene is TRBV6-5, the J gene TRBJ1-1; possible D gene TRBD1, 6 bases. This CDR3 spans 12 amino acids. Germline V gene sequence: CDR1 MNHEY, CDR2 SVGAGI. V was trimmed by 5 bases and J by 12 bases, leaving 16 bases between them. CDR3 in DNA: TGTGCCAGCAGTAAGGACAGCTTTGGATCTTTCTTT. This gives the protein CASSKDSFGSFF.